This entry describes one TCR beta chain. Using immunoSEQ multiplex PCR, the repertoire was profiled, and TCRdb retains in-frame clones only, with some absent. Of 75,000 to 95,000 clones detected, roughly 89% appear once; the ten largest clones hold roughly a tenth. V was clipped by 1 base and J by 4 bases, with 7 bases between them. Germline values: CDR1 SGHTA, CDR2 FQGNSA. The CDR3 contains 13 residues. The data were obtained in a study of control samples from healthy donors and cancer patients. Source material: PBMCs. V is TRBV7-2 and J is TRBJ1-2, with D hard to call. The receptor was isolated from a woman in her forties or fifties with colorectal cancer. The CDR3, as DNA: TGTGCCAGCAGCTTAGGGCAGGTCTATGGCTACACCTTC. It codes for CASSLGQVYGYTF.